The sample holds many counts of the clone carrying this T cell receptor (beta chain). Its antigen remains unidentified. A read error may produce the germline difference seen at one junction end. This CDR3 has 12 residues. Germline V gene data show CDR1 as SGHVS and CDR2 as FQNEAQ. 5'RACE template switching produced TCR cDNA carrying a universal primer site and UMIs. TCRdb independently ran MiXCR on the 5' RACE reads; one entry per CDR3 protein. The data show about 340,000 distinct CDR3 sequences, approximately 4.2% seen once. This specimen comes from a study of T cells after yellow fever vaccination. As for the study in general: Each low-cell-number fraction was prepared by means of SMART-Seq v4 Ultra Low Input. Findings and caveats of the study: Reappearance after the booster was seen for most primary-vaccination clones, at 95% to 98% CD4 and about 90% CD8. Weaker, the secondary response had a peak occurring faster, on day 5 versus 15.

The source is a man between 18 and 35 years old who received the YFV17D yellow fever vaccine. Sample: PBMCs, taken 5 days after the yellow fever booster vaccination. The rearrangement links TRBV7-8 to TRBJ2-5, with D possibly TRBD2 on 6 matching bases. The CDR3 region is CASSLALGTANF. CDR3 coding DNA: TGTGCCAGCAGCTTAGCGCTTGGGACTGCCAACTTC. Drawing the rest from reference TRBV7-8 and TRBJ2-5, the complete variable domain is GAGVSQSPRYKVAKRGQDVALRCDPISGHVSLFWYQQALGQGPEFLTYFQNEAQLDKSGLPSDRFFAERPEGSVSTLKIQRTQQEDSAVYLCASSLALGTANFGPGTRLLVL.